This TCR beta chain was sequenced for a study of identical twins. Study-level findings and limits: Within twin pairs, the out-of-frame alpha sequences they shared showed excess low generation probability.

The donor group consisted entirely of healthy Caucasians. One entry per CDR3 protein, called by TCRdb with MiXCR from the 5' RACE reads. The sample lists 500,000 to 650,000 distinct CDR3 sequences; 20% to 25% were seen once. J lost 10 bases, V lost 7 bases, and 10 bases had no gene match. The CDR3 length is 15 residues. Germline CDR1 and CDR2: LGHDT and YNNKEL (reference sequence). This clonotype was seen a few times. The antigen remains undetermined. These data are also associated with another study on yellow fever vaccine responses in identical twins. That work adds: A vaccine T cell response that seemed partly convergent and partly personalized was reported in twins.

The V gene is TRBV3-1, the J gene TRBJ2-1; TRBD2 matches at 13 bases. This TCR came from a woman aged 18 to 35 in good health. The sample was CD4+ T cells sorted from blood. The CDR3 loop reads CASTEGLAGFGEQFF. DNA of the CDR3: TGTGCCAGCACCGAGGGACTAGCGGGATTTGGGGAGCAGTTCTTC.